These 27 T cell receptor beta chains share one sample of origin, sequenced in a study of blood T cell repertoires in COVID-19. The assay was immunoSEQ multiplex PCR, and TCRdb's table has in-frame clones only and misses some. The repertoire has 110,000 to 150,000 clones, 85% to 90% of them found once; the top ten carry approximately 3%. Material for sequencing was peripheral blood. The receptors originated from a woman aged 55-70 years with active COVID-19.

V is TRBV7-9 and J is TRBJ2-5; TRBD2 matches at 16 bases. The CDR3 loop spans 17 amino acids. CDR1 SEHNR and CDR2 FQNEAQ come from the germline V gene (reference sequence). The V segment lost 5 bases and the J segment 3 bases; nucleotides outside the gene matches: 6. This CDR3 reads CASSRGTSGRAEETQYF. Written as DNA, the CDR3 is TGTGCCAGCAGCCGAGGGACTAGCGGGAGGGCCGAAGAGACCCAGTACTTC.

The chain has TRBV7-9 and TRBJ1-1; TRBD1 matches 7 bases. Germline CDR1 SEHNR, CDR2 FQNEAQ (reference sequence). The CDR3 totals 15 residues. The V and J ends lost 1 base and 1 base, in that order; junction bases with no gene match: 3. CDR3 sequence: CASSLVDRPNTEAFF. DNA for the CDR3: TGTGCCAGCAGCTTAGTGGACAGGCCGAACACTGAAGCTTTCTTT.

This rearrangement joins TRBV5-6 to TRBJ2-3, with D tentatively TRBD1 (5 bases). This CDR3 contains 16 residues. The ends were cut back, 1 base at V and 0 bases at J, with 12 bases in the middle. Germline lookup yields CDR1 SGHDT and CDR2 YYEEEE. The CDR3 DNA is TGTGCCAGCAGCTTGTTTTGGGGCTTTAGCACAGATACGCAGTATTTT. Encoded protein: CASSLFWGFSTDTQYF. The variable domain in full, with the rest retrieved from reference TRBV5-6 and TRBJ2-3, is DAGVTQSPTHLIKTRGQQVTLRCSPKSGHDTVSWYQQALGQGPQFIFQYYEEEERQRGNFPDRFSGHQFPNYSSELNVNALLLGDSALYLCASSLFWGFSTDTQYFGPGTRLTVL.

This sequence joins TRBV5-5 and TRBJ2-7, with 9 bases aligning to TRBD1. The CDR3 consists of 16 residues. V gave up 4 bases and J gave up 7 bases; unmatched junction bases: 15. CDR1 and CDR2 from the germline V gene are SGHKS and YYEKEE (reference sequence). The CDR3 nucleotides read TGTGCCAGCAGCCTCCCACTCCGGGACAGGGACTATGAGCAGTACTTC. Translation gives CASSLPLRDRDYEQYF.

The V gene is TRBV27, the J gene TRBJ2-7; weak D call: TRBD1 (5 bases). The V end lost 6 bases, the J end lost 6 bases, and 12 bases lay between the germline ends. CDR1 and CDR2 (germline): MNHEY, SMNVEV (reference sequence). The CDR3 loop spans 12 amino acids. The CDR3: CASSVRRVEQYF. In DNA form, the CDR3 reads TGTGCCAGCAGCGTCCGCAGGGTCGAGCAGTACTTC.

This chain uses TRBV4-3 with TRBJ2-3, with 7 nucleotides matching TRBD2. The germline CDR1 and CDR2 sequences are LGHNA and YSLEER. The CDR3 runs to 15 residues. Trimming at V came to 0 bases and at J to 6 bases, leaving 6 bases not matched to a gene. CDR3 sequence (DNA): TGCGCCAGCAGCCAAGATGCGGGAGTATGGGATACGCAGTATTTT. This gives the protein CASSQDAGVWDTQYF.

The V and J genes are TRBV2 and TRBJ2-5, with D uncertain. Germline-derived CDR1 and CDR2 are SNHLY and FYNNEI. The length of the CDR3 is 12 residues. V lost 3 bases and J lost 5, with 7 bases in between. CDR3 amino acids: CASSEWRETQYF. The CDR3 DNA is TGTGCCAGCAGTGAGTGGCGGGAGACCCAGTACTTC.

The CDR3 protein is CASSPLNNEQFF. CDR3 nucleotides: TGTGCCAGCAGTCCCCTAAACAATGAGCAGTTCTTC. The chain joins TRBV12-3 or TRBV12-4 to TRBJ2-1; D not resolved. V was cut by 5 bases and J by 5 bases, with 7 bases left in between. The CDR3 has 12 residues.

This chain links TRBV28 with TRBJ2-3; TRBD2 matches 8 bases. This CDR3 comprises 15 residues. CDR1 MDHEN and CDR2 SYDVKM come from the germline V gene. J lost 4 bases, V lost 5 bases, and 8 bases had no gene match. CDR3 region: CASSPTGTRADTQYF. The CDR3 nucleotides are TGTGCCAGCAGTCCAACCGGGACTAGGGCAGATACGCAGTATTTT.

This chain connects TRBV6-6 to TRBJ1-1; 7 bases are a match to TRBD1. This CDR3 is 15 amino acids long. CDR1 is MNHNY and CDR2 is SVGAGI in the germline V gene (reference sequence). With V trimmed by 1 base and J by 3 bases, 5 bases remained unmatched. This chain's CDR3 is CASSYYRGPYTEAFF. In nucleotides, the CDR3 is TGTGCCAGCAGTTACTACAGGGGTCCTTACACTGAAGCTTTCTTT.

J is TRBJ2-3 and V is TRBV9; D unresolved. CDR3 length: 16 residues. V was pared by 0 bases and J by 2 bases, with 13 bases between. The germline V gene encodes CDR1 SGDLS and CDR2 YYNGEE. This CDR3 is CASSVAVSRHTDTQYF. The CDR3 DNA sequence: TGTGCCAGCAGCGTAGCCGTCTCCAGACACACAGATACGCAGTATTTT.

The rearrangement joins TRBV28 to TRBJ1-1; possibly TRBD1 for D (5 bases). Germline V gene data show CDR1 as MDHEN and CDR2 as SYDVKM. Trimming left V 2 bases short and J 1 base short, with 17 bases between. The CDR3 is 17 amino acids. The CDR3 sequence: CASSLLGPGRENTEAFF. For the CDR3, the DNA is TGTGCCAGCAGTTTACTAGGCCCAGGCAGGGAGAACACTGAAGCTTTCTTT.

The rearrangement uses TRBV28 and TRBJ2-5; D gene ambiguous. This CDR3 region has 12 residues. In germline, CDR1 is MDHEN, CDR2 SYDVKM. Trimming took 4 bases from V and 13 from J, leaving 16 bases between them. In DNA, the CDR3 is TGTGCCAGCAGTTACACCTCGGGTCCCCCGTACTTC. Protein sequence: CASSYTSGPPYF.

The gene calls are TRBV4-2 and TRBJ2-5, with a weak D call TRBD2 (5 bases). Germline V lookup: CDR1 LGHNA, CDR2 YNFKEQ. The CDR3 consists of 17 residues. The germline V and J ends were trimmed by 0 bases and 0 bases, with 14 bases remaining between them. In DNA form, the CDR3 reads TGTGCCAGCAGCCAAGATTACGGGCGGGTCTACCAAGAGACCCAGTACTTC. Translated: CASSQDYGRVYQETQYF.

The CDR3 region is CASSFTPTGAINNYGYTF. In DNA, the CDR3 is TGTGCCAGCAGCTTTACTCCGACAGGGGCGATAAATAACTATGGCTACACCTTC. The rearrangement links TRBV5-4 to TRBJ1-2; TRBD1 matches at 8 bases. This CDR3 comprises 18 residues. CDR1 and CDR2 from the germline V gene are SGHNT and YYREEE (reference sequence). V lost 2 bases to trimming and J lost 1 base; unmatched junction nucleotides: 13.

V and J are TRBV10-1 and TRBJ2-7; TRBD2 agrees at 10 bases. CDR3 length equals 15 residues. Germline V lookup: CDR1 WNHNN, CDR2 SYGVQD (reference sequence). V was pared by 5 bases and J by 7 bases, with 11 bases of the junction left unmatched. In nucleotides, the CDR3 is TGCGCCAGCAGTCCCAAAGCGGGAGGGCCGCGGGAGCAGTACTTC. Residues: CASSPKAGGPREQYF.

The table lists this clone with a count of one. The chain carries TRBV5-1 and TRBJ1-2, with TRBD1 matching over 9 bases. Germline V CDR1 and CDR2: SGHRS, YFSETQ. This CDR3 comprises 14 residues. Trimming cost V 4 bases and J 3 bases; bases outside gene matches: 4. CDR3 DNA: TGCGCCAGCAGCGCAACAGGGGGCGACTATGGCTACACCTTC. This translates into CASSATGGDYGYTF.

This clone was counted only a few times. This chain joins TRBV28 and TRBJ2-7, with no clear D. The germline CDR1 and CDR2 sequences are MDHEN and SYDVKM. The CDR3 length is 13 residues. V lost 5 bases, J lost 3 bases, and 11 bases lay in between. CDR3 in DNA: TGTGCCAGCAGTGGGCCTTTTTTCTACGAGCAGTACTTC. Translated: CASSGPFFYEQYF.

J is TRBJ2-3 and V is TRBV19; D not certain. The germline V and J ends were trimmed by 5 bases and 2 bases, with 5 bases remaining between them. This CDR3 spans 12 amino acids. Germline CDR1 is LNHDA and CDR2 is SQIVND (reference sequence). CDR3 in amino acids: CASSAYTDTQYF. For the CDR3, the DNA is TGTGCCAGTAGTGCCTACACAGATACGCAGTATTTT.

The J gene is TRBJ1-1, the V gene TRBV28; 9 bases align to TRBD1. In germline, CDR1 is MDHEN, CDR2 SYDVKM. This CDR3 has 13 amino acids. After removal of 6 bases from V and 6 bases from J, the junction contained 5 bases not matched to a gene. CDR3 nucleotide sequence: TGTGCCAGCAGCCGGGACAGGGTCTCTGAAGCTTTCTTT. This gives the protein CASSRDRVSEAFF.

The chain has TRBV11-2 and TRBJ2-1, with TRBD1 identical over 7 bases. Germline V gives CDR1 SGHAT, CDR2 FQNNGV. Trimming took 5 bases from V and 7 from J; bases not matched to a gene: 8. CDR3 size: 14 residues. The CDR3 sequence is CASSHRQGGNEQFF. In DNA, the CDR3 is TGTGCCAGCAGCCACCGACAGGGTGGGAATGAGCAGTTCTTC.

The rearrangement links TRBV10-1 to TRBJ2-1, with D uncertain. CDR3 length equals 16 residues. The V gene lost 4 bases and the J gene lost 0 bases, with 13 bases spanning the gap. Germline V lookup: CDR1 WNHNN, CDR2 SYGVQD (reference sequence). CDR3 protein: CASSVRGESSYNEQFF. In DNA, the CDR3 is TGCGCCAGCAGTGTCCGAGGAGAAAGCTCCTACAATGAGCAGTTCTTC.

CDR3 residues: CASSLGASGTLGYEQYF. DNA of the CDR3: TGTGCCAGCAGCTTAGGGGCTAGCGGGACTCTGGGCTACGAGCAGTACTTC. This chain joins TRBV7-6 and TRBJ2-7; 9 positions match TRBD2. Losses at the gene ends were 1 base for V and 3 bases for J; bases not matched to a gene: 10. Germline values: CDR1 SGHVS, CDR2 FNYEAQ. The CDR3 has 17 residues.

This chain connects TRBV19 to TRBJ2-1; TRBD2 matches 9 bases. The CDR3 loop spans 14 amino acids. Germline V gene sequence: CDR1 LNHDA, CDR2 SQIVND (reference sequence). J lost 9 bases, V lost 4 bases, and 7 bases had no gene match. The DNA for the CDR3 is TGTGCCAGTAGTAACGGCGGGAGGGCGTCTGAGCAGTTCTTC. Its translation is CASSNGGRASEQFF.

The chain recombines TRBV5-1 with TRBJ2-5, with D maybe TRBD1 (5 bases). CDR3 size: 16 residues. The V gene's germline CDR1 is SGHRS and CDR2 YFSETQ. V dropped 4 bases and J dropped 2 bases, with 18 bases sitting between them. CDR3 sequence reads: CASSQGLGAQQETQYF. CDR3 DNA sequence: TGCGCCAGCAGCCAAGGTCTAGGGGCACAGCAAGAGACCCAGTACTTC.

This sequence joins TRBV28 and TRBJ2-2, with D perhaps TRBD2 (6 bases). The CDR3 length is 15 residues. The germline CDR1 and CDR2 sequences are MDHEN and SYDVKM. Trimming cost V 6 bases and J 5 bases, with 16 bases left between them. In DNA, the CDR3 is TGTGCCAGCAGCCCCGGGAGAACGAGGACCGGGGAGCTGTTTTTT. This sequence encodes CASSPGRTRTGELFF.

The genes are TRBV5-1 and TRBJ2-1, with 9 nucleotides matching TRBD1. J was trimmed by 8 bases and V by 4 bases; bases with no gene match: 10. This CDR3 contains 15 residues. The V gene's germline CDR1 is SGHRS and CDR2 YFSETQ. The chain's CDR3 is CASSTQTGGVDEQFF. The DNA for the CDR3 is TGCGCCAGCAGCACCCAGACAGGGGGTGTGGATGAGCAGTTCTTC. Full variable domain (outside the CDR3, taken from reference TRBV5-1 and TRBJ2-1): KAGVTQTPRYLIKTRGQQVTLSCSPISGHRSVSWYQQTPGQGLQFLFEYFSETQRNKGNFPGRFSGRQFSNSRSEMNVSTLELGDSALYLCASSTQTGGVDEQFFGPGTRLTVL.